The 29 T cell receptor beta chains below all came from one sample that was sequenced in a study of vaccination and CD4 T cells after COVID-19. Cultured CD4+ T cell DNA underwent sequencing with the Oncomine TCR Beta short-read assay. Each CDR3 protein is one row after TCRdb ran MiXCR on the PCR reads. The sample holds 1,500 to 2,000 distinct CDR3 sequences, approximately 20% seen once. No antigen has been identified for these receptors. Sample treatment: roughly 10-day PBMC culture with coronavirus spike peptide pools or control peptides (ViraFEST assay). Samples of CD4+ T cells were obtained from the unexposed donor before the COVID-19 pandemic (2011-2018). The sequenced sample consisted of CD4+ T cells from blood, cultured in vitro. These receptors all stem from a human donor in good health.

This clonotype has more than one count but fewer than ten. V gene TRBV20-1 combines with J gene TRBJ1-1; 8 bases are a match to TRBD1. The CDR3 runs 12 residues. The germline V gene encodes CDR1 DFQATT and CDR2 SNEGSKA (reference sequence). V shed 6 bases, J shed 1 base, and the junction held 1 base outside the gene matches. CDR3 coding DNA: TGCAGTGCAGACAGGGGGAACACTGAAGCTTTCTTT. It is translated as CSADRGNTEAFF.

This clonotype is labeled as medium-sized. The chain joins TRBV6-5 to TRBJ1-1; D is undetermined. The CDR3 covers 18 residues. V lost 2 bases, J lost 0 bases, and 19 bases lay in between. Per the germline V gene, CDR1 is MNHEY and CDR2 is SVGAGI. CDR3: CASSYRSDLDRMNTEAFF. In DNA form, the CDR3 reads TGTGCCAGCAGTTACCGCTCGGACCTGGACCGGATGAACACTGAAGCTTTCTTT.

This clonotype was picked up one time. The gene calls are TRBV4-1 and TRBJ2-7, with D perhaps TRBD2 (5 bases). Between the trimmed V and J ends, which lost 0 bases and 2 bases, there was a span of 14 bases. The germline gives CDR1 MGHRA, CDR2 YSYEKL. The CDR3 has 16 amino acids. The DNA of the CDR3 is TGCGCCAGCAGCCAAGAAGCGGCAGATTATACCTACGAGCAGTACTTC. This translates into CASSQEAADYTYEQYF.

J is TRBJ1-3 and V is TRBV28; D gene ambiguous. The germline V gene encodes CDR1 MDHEN and CDR2 SYDVKM. This CDR3 contains 15 residues. Trimming left V 4 bases short and J 0 bases short, with 10 bases between. Here the CDR3 reads CASSSPGVSGNTIYF. In DNA form, the CDR3 reads TGTGCCAGCAGTTCACCCGGGGTCTCTGGAAACACCATATATTTT.

This clonotype was detected only a few times. The rearrangement joins TRBV6-1 to TRBJ2-3, with TRBD1 as a possible D gene (7 bases). This CDR3 has 11 amino acids. Germline V lookup: CDR1 MNHNS, CDR2 SASEGT. The CDR3 region is CATGRTDTQYF. CDR3 nucleotides: TGTGCGACAGGGAGGACAGATACGCAGTATTTT.

This rearrangement joins TRBV5-4 to TRBJ1-1, with TRBD1 as a possible D gene (6 bases). The ends were cut back, 4 bases at V and 4 bases at J, with 23 bases in the middle. CDR3 size: 17 residues. The germline V gene encodes CDR1 SGHNT and CDR2 YYREEE (reference sequence). This chain's CDR3 is CASSGGAGAVFVTEAFF. CDR3 DNA sequence: TGTGCCAGCAGCGGTGGGGCAGGGGCGGTTTTTGTCACTGAAGCTTTCTTT.

This rearrangement joins TRBV28 to TRBJ2-7; 10 positions agree with TRBD2. The trim removed 7 bases at V and 3 bases at J, leaving 12 bases unmatched. Germline assignment: CDR1 MDHEN and CDR2 SYDVKM. CDR3 length: 16 amino acids. The CDR3 is CASKTLQLAGYYEQYF. CDR3 bases: TGTGCCAGCAAAACTCTCCAACTAGCGGGGTACTACGAGCAGTACTTC. Based on the CDR3 plus reference TRBV28 and TRBJ2-7, the full variable domain is DVKVTQSSRYLVKRTGEKVFLECVQDMDHENMFWYRQDPGLGLRLIYFSYDVKMKEKGDIPEGYSVSREKKERFSLILESASTNQTSMYLCASKTLQLAGYYEQYFGPGTRLTVT.

The chain carries TRBV12-3 or TRBV12-4 and TRBJ1-6; D gene unclear. CDR3 size: 14 residues. With 3 bases removed from V and 5 bases from J, the gap between germline ends came to 8 bases. The CDR3 nucleotides read TGTGCCAGCAGTTTTCAACTCAATAATTCACCCCTCCACTTT. Translating it yields CASSFQLNNSPLHF.

The chain carries TRBV5-4 and TRBJ1-6; D gene unclear. V was cut by 2 bases and J by 4 bases, with 4 bases left in between. The germline gives CDR1 SGHNT, CDR2 YYREEE (reference sequence). The length of the CDR3 is 13 residues. The CDR3 region is CASSLGYNSPLHF. CDR3 DNA: TGTGCCAGCAGCTTAGGGTATAATTCACCCCTCCACTTT.

This clonotype was detected only a few times. V is TRBV30 and J is TRBJ2-2; D unclear. This CDR3 is 12 amino acids long. CDR1 and CDR2 from the germline V gene are GTSNPN and SVGIG (reference sequence). The V and J ends lost 3 bases and 6 bases respectively, with 8 bases between them. The CDR3 protein is CAWRGLAGELFF. The CDR3 nucleotides read TGTGCCTGGAGAGGGCTGGCCGGGGAGCTGTTTTTT.

In regard to this clonotype: At one end the junction does not follow the germline gene, possibly because of a read error. V is TRBV7-2 and J is TRBJ1-1; maybe TRBD1 (5 bases). The CDR3 has 14 amino acids. CDR1 and CDR2 from the germline V gene are SGHTA and FQGNSA. The CDR3 DNA is TGTGCCAGCAGCTTACGAATGGGGGAGGCTGAAGCTTCCTTT. It encodes CASSLRMGEAEASF.

Here the CDR3 reads CASRWGQGDFYEQYF. As DNA, the CDR3 is TGCGCCAGCAGATGGGGACAGGGGGATTTCTACGAGCAGTACTTC. The V and J genes are TRBV5-1 and TRBJ2-7, with TRBD1 matching 11 bases. The CDR3 runs to 15 residues. Per germline, CDR1 SGHRS and CDR2 YFSETQ. With V trimmed by 5 bases and J by 3 bases, 7 bases remained unmatched.

This clonotype came up a few times. V gene TRBV12-3 or TRBV12-4 combines with J gene TRBJ2-3, with 9 bases lining up with TRBD2. The CDR3 runs to 15 residues. Trimming at V came to 5 bases and at J to 4 bases, leaving 7 bases not matched to a gene. The CDR3 reads CASSLLAGTADTQYF. CDR3 DNA: TGTGCCAGCAGTCTCCTAGCGGGGACCGCAGATACGCAGTATTTT.

The chain employs TRBV18 and TRBJ2-5; TRBD2 agrees at 10 bases. Germline assignment: CDR1 KGHSH and CDR2 LQKENI. Trimming cost V 4 bases and J 2 bases; bases outside gene matches: 7. The CDR3 runs 16 residues. CDR3 in amino acids: CASSRRATSGQETQYF. CDR3 in DNA: TGTGCCAGCTCACGGAGGGCGACTAGCGGGCAAGAGACCCAGTACTTC.

V is TRBV7-3 and J is TRBJ2-2, with 7 bases matching TRBD1. Germline CDR1 SGHTA, CDR2 FQGTGA. Trimming took 5 bases from V and 4 from J; bases not matched to a gene: 7. The CDR3 length is 15 residues. Here the CDR3 reads CASSQQGIFTGELFF. CDR3 DNA: TGTGCCAGCAGCCAACAGGGGATCTTCACCGGGGAGCTGTTTTTT.

The sample holds a few counts of this clonotype. The chain links TRBV7-9 to TRBJ2-1; 7 nucleotides align to TRBD2. CDR1 and CDR2 (germline): SEHNR, FQNEAQ (reference sequence). The CDR3 is 17 residues long. Losses at the gene ends were 2 bases for V and 3 bases for J; bases not matched to a gene: 10. The CDR3 here is CASSLLTSYLVYNEQFF. CDR3 sequence (DNA): TGTGCCAGCAGCTTATTGACTAGCTATCTGGTCTACAATGAGCAGTTCTTC.

This clonotype was detected only once. The chain employs TRBV30 and TRBJ2-1; no clear D gene. With the DNA end fitting TRBJ2-7 better, the J assignment may be wrong. The germline CDR1 and CDR2 sequences are GTSNPN and SVGIG (reference sequence). The length of the CDR3 is 11 residues. The CDR3 region has the DNA TGTGCCTGGAGCGGTTTCTACGAGCAGTACTTC. As protein: CAWSGFYEQYF.

This clonotype has a handful of counts. This sequence joins TRBV7-2 and TRBJ1-5; D remains ambiguous. The CDR3 runs to 13 residues. V shed 5 bases and J shed 8 bases, with 13 bases lying between them. The germline CDR1 and CDR2 sequences are SGHTA and FQGNSA. The CDR3 here is CASSPATIEPQHF. The CDR3 DNA sequence: TGTGCCAGCAGCCCCGCCACTATTGAGCCCCAGCATTTT.

This clonotype was counted between two and nine times. The V call is TRBV7-2, the J call TRBJ1-1; no clear D gene. V was shortened by 5 bases and J by 0 bases, with 7 bases between the two germline ends. Per germline, CDR1 SGHTA and CDR2 FQGNSA. The CDR3 spans 13 residues. CDR3 in amino acids: CASSRQLNTEAFF. The CDR3 nucleotides are TGTGCCAGCAGCCGTCAGCTGAACACTGAAGCTTTCTTT.

V and J are TRBV5-1 and TRBJ2-1; D remains unclear. Germline V gives CDR1 SGHRS, CDR2 YFSETQ. The CDR3 has 16 amino acids. Trimming left V 4 bases short and J 1 base short, with 15 bases between. The CDR3 loop is CASSPAYTHSYNEQFF. DNA of the CDR3: TGCGCCAGCAGCCCGGCCTACACGCATTCCTACAATGAGCAGTTCTTC.

This clonotype was detected a few times. This chain joins TRBV7-2 and TRBJ2-1; 10 bases match TRBD2. Germline values: CDR1 SGHTA, CDR2 FQGNSA. The ends lost 4 bases at V and 7 bases at J; junction bases unmatched: 4. The CDR3 has 14 residues. The CDR3 DNA sequence: TGTGCCAGCAGCTCCCTACTAGCGGGGAATGAGCAGTTCTTC. Its protein product is CASSSLLAGNEQFF.

This clonotype was counted a few times. The gene calls are TRBV7-3 and TRBJ1-1; D is unclear. V lost 1 base to trimming and J lost 5 bases, with 8 bases between them. The CDR3 has 13 residues. CDR1 is SGHTA and CDR2 is FQGTGA in the germline V gene. This CDR3 is CASSLNPGTEAFF. CDR3 bases: TGTGCCAGCAGCTTAAACCCCGGGACTGAAGCTTTCTTT.

By sample share, this clonotype is medium-sized. The V gene is TRBV6-1, the J gene TRBJ1-5; TRBD1 might be the D (5 bases). Germline V gene data show CDR1 as MNHNS and CDR2 as SASEGT. V was shortened by 6 bases and J by 3 bases, with 6 bases between the two germline ends. CDR3 length: 12 residues. In DNA form, the CDR3 reads TGTGCCAGCAGCAGGGACAATCAGCCCCAGCATTTT. Its translation: CASSRDNQPQHF.

This clonotype is labeled as medium-sized. The chain couples TRBV20-1 to TRBJ2-7; D might be TRBD1 or TRBD2, each matching 6 bases. Trimming took 6 bases from V and 6 from J, leaving 21 bases between them. The CDR3 loop spans 14 amino acids. The germline CDR1 and CDR2 sequences are DFQATT and SNEGSKA (reference sequence). CDR3 in amino acids: CSAQQGGGLGEQYF. The CDR3, as DNA: TGCAGTGCCCAACAGGGAGGCGGCCTAGGCGAGCAGTACTTC.

This clonotype came up a few times. The chain combines TRBV7-8 with TRBJ2-1; 7 bases agree with TRBD2. Germline assignment: CDR1 SGHVS and CDR2 FQNEAQ. This CDR3 has 19 residues. Unmatched junction bases numbered 17, after V lost 3 bases and J lost 3 bases. CDR3 sequence: CASSFTRVLRGGNYNEQFF. DNA of the CDR3: TGTGCCAGCAGCTTTACTCGAGTTTTGCGGGGAGGGAACTACAATGAGCAGTTCTTC. Supplemented by reference TRBV7-8 and TRBJ2-1, the full variable domain reads GAGVSQSPRYKVAKRGQDVALRCDPISGHVSLFWYQQALGQGPEFLTYFQNEAQLDKSGLPSDRFFAERPEGSVSTLKIQRTQQEDSAVYLCASSFTRVLRGGNYNEQFFGPGTRLTVL.

This clonotype was counted a few times. V is TRBV24-1 and J is TRBJ2-3, with no clear D. The V gene lost 2 bases and the J gene lost 6 bases, with 11 bases spanning the gap. Germline-derived CDR1 and CDR2 are KGHDR and SFDVKD. The CDR3 covers 14 residues. CDR3 sequence (DNA): TGTGCCACCAGTGATTGGGGTAATGGGGATACGCAGTATTTT. As protein: CATSDWGNGDTQYF.

The chain links TRBV9 to TRBJ2-5, with TRBD2 identical over 9 bases. Germline CDR1 reads SGDLS; CDR2 reads YYNGEE. CDR3 length: 14 amino acids. V was clipped by 2 bases and J by 7 bases; unmatched bases: 6. The CDR3 sequence: CASSVAGRGGTQYF. In nucleotides, the CDR3 is TGTGCCAGCAGCGTGGCGGGGCGGGGGGGGACCCAGTACTTC. The full variable domain, completed using reference TRBV9 and TRBJ2-5, is DSGVTQTPKHLITATGQRVTLRCSPRSGDLSVYWYQQSLDQGLQFLIQYYNGEERAKGNILERFSAQQFPDLHSELNLSSLELGDSALYFCASSVAGRGGTQYFGPGTRLLVL.

For this clonotype: A read error may explain this, as a much larger clone is one base away. DNA of the CDR3: TGCAGTGCTGCAAGTCGACAGGGGAGCACAGATACGCAGTATTTT. This gives the protein CSAASRQGSTDTQYF. The V call is TRBV20-1, the J call TRBJ2-3; 8 nucleotides agree with TRBD1. Unmatched junction bases numbered 7, after V lost 5 bases and J lost 0 bases. Germline CDR1 and CDR2: DFQATT and SNEGSKA (reference sequence). The CDR3 contains 15 residues.

This chain uses TRBV7-9 with TRBJ2-1, with 12 nucleotides matching TRBD1. This CDR3 region has 15 residues. Losses at the gene ends were 2 bases for V and 10 bases for J; bases not matched to a gene: 6. CDR1 SEHNR and CDR2 FQNEAQ come from the germline V gene (reference sequence). The CDR3 is CASSLMGQGAREQFF. The DNA of the CDR3 is TGTGCCAGCAGCTTAATGGGACAGGGGGCAAGGGAGCAGTTCTTC.